One and the same sample provided the 24 T cell receptor beta chains below, sequenced in a study of cytomegalovirus exposure and HLA in healthy donors. Here immunoSEQ multiplex PCR was the method, and the copy in TCRdb shows in-frame clones only, minus some. The repertoire holds approximately 59,000 clones, with approximately 92% as singletons. The sample taken for sequencing was PBMCs. The receptors originated from a man younger than 30 in good health and CMV-seropositive.

This sequence joins TRBV4-1 and TRBJ1-2; 10 bases align to TRBD1. The CDR3 totals 16 residues. Germline CDR1 MGHRA, CDR2 YSYEKL. Trimming cost V 0 bases and J 5 bases; bases outside gene matches: 6. CDR3 sequence (DNA): TGCGCCAGCAGCCAAGACCCGGACAGGGGGAGTTATGGCTACACCTTC. Its protein is CASSQDPDRGSYGYTF.

The rearrangement joins TRBV30 to TRBJ2-1, with 13 positions matching TRBD2. The CDR3 length is 15 residues. Per the germline V gene, CDR1 is GTSNPN and CDR2 is SVGIG (reference sequence). Trimming cost V 6 bases and J 2 bases; bases outside gene matches: 4. The CDR3 coding sequence is TGTGCCTGCACGGGACTAGCGGGGACCTACAATGAGCAGTTCTTC. Translated, it gives CACTGLAGTYNEQFF.

Only one count was recorded for this clone. The V gene is TRBV5-1, the J gene TRBJ1-1; tentative D call: TRBD1 (6 bases). Germline V CDR1 and CDR2: SGHRS, YFSETQ. The CDR3 totals 14 residues. V was trimmed by 7 bases and J by 5 bases, leaving 18 bases between them. The CDR3: CASFREGGATEAFF. The CDR3 DNA reads TGCGCCAGCTTTAGGGAGGGGGGGGCTACTGAAGCTTTCTTT.

This clone was found once. The chain has TRBV10-1 and TRBJ1-1; the D is unclear. Trimming removed 0 bases at V and 4 bases at J, with 15 bases between. The CDR3 totals 16 residues. CDR1 is WNHNN, CDR2 SYGVQD, per germline (reference sequence). DNA of the CDR3: TGCGCCAGCAGTGAGTCTTTTGGGATAGCGGCCACTGAAGCTTTCTTT. This gives the protein CASSESFGIAATEAFF.

This chain links TRBV4-1 with TRBJ2-7; the D gene is possibly TRBD1 (7 bases). The CDR3 totals 16 residues. Germline lookup yields CDR1 MGHRA and CDR2 YSYEKL. The V gene lost 1 base and the J gene lost 4 bases, with 17 bases spanning the gap. The DNA for the CDR3 is TGCGCCAGCAGCCAAGCTCCCGACAGGGCGGGGTACGAGCAGTACTTC. Protein: CASSQAPDRAGYEQYF.

The rearrangement links TRBV6-1 to TRBJ1-1; the D is unclear. The CDR3 runs 14 residues. The V end lost 5 bases, the J end lost 2 bases, and 12 bases lay between the germline ends. The germline gives CDR1 MNHNS, CDR2 SASEGT. CDR3 sequence reads: CASSRNGGNTEAFF. Written as DNA, the CDR3 is TGTGCCAGCAGTCGGAACGGAGGTAACACTGAAGCTTTCTTT.

The chain combines TRBV7-6 with TRBJ2-3, with TRBD2 as a possible D gene (6 bases). V lost 6 bases and J lost 1, with 17 bases in between. Germline values: CDR1 SGHVS, CDR2 FNYEAQ. The CDR3 is 16 amino acids. In nucleotides, the CDR3 is TGTGCCAGCAGTCACCGGAGGGCCGACGGCACAGATACGCAGTATTTT. It translates to CASSHRRADGTDTQYF.

The chain recombines TRBV6-4 with TRBJ1-2; D might be TRBD1 (6 bases). The germline CDR1 and CDR2 sequences are MRHNA and SNTAGT. The CDR3 runs to 15 residues. Between the trimmed V and J ends, which lost 4 bases and 4 bases, there was a span of 16 bases. The CDR3 reads CASSASLTGSYGYTF. For the CDR3, the DNA is TGTGCCAGCAGTGCATCGCTCACAGGGTCCTATGGCTACACCTTC.

The chain recombines TRBV4-2 with TRBJ2-3; 8 nucleotides line up with TRBD2. Germline assignment: CDR1 LGHNA and CDR2 YNFKEQ. The length of the CDR3 is 18 residues. The V segment lost 5 bases and the J segment 7 bases; nucleotides outside the gene matches: 20. The CDR3 DNA reads TGTGCCAGCAGCTGGCAACCATTCGGGGGGGCGCAAAGGCATACGCAGTATTTT. This codes for CASSWQPFGGAQRHTQYF.

V is TRBV19 and J is TRBJ1-2; 8 bases align to TRBD1. CDR1 LNHDA and CDR2 SQIVND come from the germline V gene (reference sequence). The CDR3 runs 14 residues. With V trimmed by 6 bases and J by 4 bases, 7 bases remained unmatched. CDR3: CASSFKQGGYGYTF. In nucleotides, the CDR3 is TGTGCCAGTAGCTTTAAACAGGGGGGCTATGGCTACACCTTC.

This clone was picked up one time. The CDR3, as DNA: TGTGCCAGCAGCACACTAGGGGGTTCGTACAATGAGCAGTTCTTC. This gives the protein CASSTLGGSYNEQFF. V is TRBV9 and J is TRBJ2-1; possible D gene TRBD1, 6 bases. The CDR3 spans 15 residues. Looked up from germline, CDR1 is SGDLS and CDR2 is YYNGEE. Trimming pared 4 bases from V and 4 bases from J, leaving 15 bases between. Together with reference TRBV9 and TRBJ2-1, the CDR3 gives the full variable domain: DSGVTQTPKHLITATGQRVTLRCSPRSGDLSVYWYQQSLDQGLQFLIQYYNGEERAKGNILERFSAQQFPDLHSELNLSSLELGDSALYFCASSTLGGSYNEQFFGPGTRLTVL.

This chain uses TRBV27 with TRBJ1-5; the match to TRBD1 covers 10 bases. Germline CDR1 reads MNHEY; CDR2 reads SMNVEV (reference sequence). This CDR3 is 19 amino acids long. V shed 6 bases, J shed 0 bases, and the junction held 14 bases outside the gene matches. The CDR3 region is CASSSAGTGEYYSNQPQHF. CDR3 coding DNA: TGTGCCAGCAGCTCAGCCGGGACAGGGGAATACTATAGCAATCAGCCCCAGCATTTT.

The chain combines TRBV2 with TRBJ2-1; D not certain. Trimming removed 1 base at V and 10 bases at J, with 17 bases between. The CDR3 sequence is 15 residues long. The V gene's germline CDR1 is SNHLY and CDR2 FYNNEI. As DNA, the CDR3 is TGTGCCAGCAGTGAAGATCGTGACCCCGTCAGGGAGCAGTTCTTC. It is translated as CASSEDRDPVREQFF.

This clone has more than one count but fewer than ten. Different DNA sequences within this sample yield the same CDR3. The chain carries TRBV21-1 and TRBJ2-7; the D call in the table, TRBD1, was not verified against the DNA. TRBV21-1 is deemed a pseudogene. This CDR3 region has 13 residues. In DNA form, the CDR3 reads TGTGCCAGCAGCCACCGGGACAGGGGGCCTGGACTCTTC. The encoded protein is CASSHRDRGPGLF.

This clone occurred once. The chain uses TRBV11-3 and TRBJ2-5; 7 nucleotides agree with TRBD1. The V gene end was trimmed by 5 bases and the J gene end by 5 bases; junction bases not matched to a gene: 11. The CDR3 loop spans 15 amino acids. Germline CDR1 SGHNT, CDR2 YENEEA. The chain's CDR3 is CASSRPGQKWETQYF. The CDR3 nucleotides read TGTGCCAGCAGCCGACCGGGACAGAAGTGGGAGACCCAGTACTTC. The full variable domain, with the rest looked up from reference TRBV11-3 and TRBJ2-5, is EAGVVQSPRYKIIEKKQPVAFWCNPISGHNTLYWYLQNLGQGPELLIRYENEEAVDDSQLPKDRFSAERLKGVDSTLKIQPAELGDSAVYLCASSRPGQKWETQYFGPGTRLLVL.

The chain links TRBV19 to TRBJ2-1; 8 nucleotides agree with TRBD2. In germline, CDR1 is LNHDA, CDR2 SQIVND (reference sequence). The CDR3 totals 19 residues. V was clipped by 3 bases and J by 2 bases; unmatched bases: 15. The CDR3 region is CASSMGLSGRVRAYNEQFF. Written as DNA, the CDR3 is TGTGCCAGTAGTATGGGGCTCAGCGGGAGAGTCAGAGCCTACAATGAGCAGTTCTTC.

In its sample, this clone was seen once. The V gene is TRBV11-2, the J gene TRBJ1-3; tentatively, D is TRBD1 (5 bases). The CDR3 totals 17 residues. Germline-derived CDR1 and CDR2 are SGHAT and FQNNGV. The V and J ends lost 1 base and 1 base respectively, with 14 bases between them. CDR3 bases: TGTGCCAGCAGCTTAGGGCGGCAGGGTGGTTCTGGAAACACCATATATTTT. Protein product: CASSLGRQGGSGNTIYF.

This sequence joins TRBV7-9 and TRBJ2-7; 11 bases agree with TRBD1. Germline V lookup: CDR1 SEHNR, CDR2 FQNEAQ (reference sequence). The V gene end was trimmed by 2 bases and the J gene end by 3 bases; junction bases not matched to a gene: 3. The CDR3 covers 15 residues. The CDR3 DNA follows: TGTGCCAGCAGCTTATTTGGGACAGGGGGCTACGAGCAGTACTTC. Its translation is CASSLFGTGGYEQYF.

CDR3 nucleotides: TGTGCCAGCAGCTTAGGTCTGGCCTTCACCTACGAGCAGTACTTC. Its translation is CASSLGLAFTYEQYF. The chain has TRBV7-2 and TRBJ2-7; D remains ambiguous. Germline loops: CDR1 SGHTA, CDR2 FQGNSA. Trimming took 1 base from V and 2 from J, leaving 12 bases between them. CDR3 length equals 15 residues.

Here the CDR3 reads CASSLGGAGGPGREQFF. In DNA form, the CDR3 reads TGTGCCAGCAGCCTGGGGGGGGCGGGAGGGCCAGGTCGGGAGCAGTTCTTC. This chain joins TRBV5-4 and TRBJ2-1; 9 bases line up with TRBD2. The CDR3 extends over 17 amino acids. After removal of 4 bases from V and 10 bases from J, the junction contained 18 bases not matched to a gene. Germline V gene data show CDR1 as SGHNT and CDR2 as YYREEE (reference sequence).

DNA of the CDR3: TGTGCCAGCAGCTTAACGAGGCCTGACTACAATGAGCAGTTCTTC. It specifies CASSLTRPDYNEQFF. The V call is TRBV7-3, the J call TRBJ2-1; no clear D. V was shortened by 0 bases and J by 3 bases, with 9 bases between the two germline ends. Germline values: CDR1 SGHTA, CDR2 FQGTGA. The CDR3 spans 15 residues.

This chain links TRBV7-3 with TRBJ2-3; 9 positions agree with TRBD2. The V segment lost 1 base and the J segment 4 bases; nucleotides outside the gene matches: 0. Looked up from germline, CDR1 is SGHTA and CDR2 is FQGTGA. The CDR3 length is 14 residues. This CDR3 reads CASSLSGRADTQYF. DNA of the CDR3: TGTGCCAGCAGCTTAAGCGGGAGGGCAGATACGCAGTATTTT.

The V and J genes are TRBV28 and TRBJ1-5, with D unresolved. This CDR3 is 16 amino acids long. Germline lookup yields CDR1 MDHEN and CDR2 SYDVKM. Trimming removed 2 bases at V and 3 bases at J, with 14 bases between. DNA for the CDR3: TGTGCCAGCAGTTTAACGGCGGGCCAGAACAATCAGCCCCAGCATTTT. As protein: CASSLTAGQNNQPQHF.

The gene calls are TRBV19 and TRBJ2-1; D is ambiguous. Germline-derived CDR1 and CDR2 are LNHDA and SQIVND (reference sequence). The ends were cut back, 3 bases at V and 8 bases at J, with 11 bases in the middle. This CDR3 spans 13 amino acids. The DNA of the CDR3 is TGTGCCAGTAGTATCGCAGAATCTGATGAGCAGTTCTTC. Protein sequence: CASSIAESDEQFF.